This passage covers 25 T cell receptor beta chains from one sample sequenced in a study of T-cell reconstitution after alpha-beta-depleted transplantation in children. The authors prepared the TCRbeta library with unique molecular identifiers. TCRdb re-called the PCR reads with MiXCR, one entry per CDR3 protein. The table includes about a million distinct CDR3 sequences, under 30% detected once. Sequenced here: PBMCs, mostly from graft donor cells, sampled 360 days after TCRalphabeta/CD19-depleted stem cell transplant. The receptors here all came from a boy less than two years old who had a stem cell transplant for SCID, so the T cells may come from the graft donor.

This rearrangement joins TRBV11-1 to TRBJ2-5, with 8 bases that match TRBD2. The germline gives CDR1 SGHAT, CDR2 FQDESV (reference sequence). V dropped 2 bases and J dropped 5; count of bases not matched to a gene: 7. The CDR3 covers 15 residues. The CDR3 region is CASSLRGGPAETQYF. For the CDR3, the DNA is TGTGCCAGCAGCTTACGGGGGGGCCCTGCGGAGACCCAGTACTTC.

This clonotype was counted a single time. The J gene is TRBJ2-3, the V gene TRBV4-1, with a tentative D call TRBD2 (6 bases). V lost 4 bases to trimming and J lost 4 bases, with 12 bases between them. Germline V lookup: CDR1 MGHRA, CDR2 YSYEKL. The CDR3 is 14 amino acids. The CDR3 region has the DNA TGCGCCAGCAGCCTTACGGGGGTCGCAGATACGCAGTATTTT. This codes for CASSLTGVADTQYF.

The chain employs TRBV20-1 and TRBJ2-5; 11 bases match TRBD2. V shed 0 bases, J shed 0 bases, and the junction held 6 bases outside the gene matches. Germline lookup yields CDR1 DFQATT and CDR2 SNEGSKA (reference sequence). This CDR3 spans 17 amino acids. The CDR3 sequence is CSARDAASGRYQETQYF. CDR3 nucleotide sequence: TGCAGTGCTAGAGATGCGGCTAGCGGGAGGTACCAAGAGACCCAGTACTTC.

This clonotype was counted only a few times. The chain has TRBV6-4 and TRBJ2-1; D remains ambiguous. V lost 3 bases, J lost 0 bases, and 12 bases lay in between. CDR1 MRHNA and CDR2 SNTAGT come from the germline V gene. The CDR3 length is 16 residues. For the CDR3, the DNA is TGTGCCAGCAGTGAAAGCCGACCAAGCTCCTACAATGAGCAGTTCTTC. Protein sequence: CASSESRPSSYNEQFF.

The chain has TRBV20-1 and TRBJ2-3; 7 bases align to TRBD2. The J segment lost 4 bases and the V segment lost 0 bases, leaving 10 bases of the junction unmatched. CDR1 and CDR2 (germline): DFQATT, SNEGSKA (reference sequence). The CDR3 loop spans 16 amino acids. The CDR3 loop reads CSARDTIAGLSDTQYF. DNA of the CDR3: TGCAGTGCTAGAGATACTATAGCGGGTTTATCAGATACGCAGTATTTT.

The sample holds a few counts of this clonotype. Here the CDR3 reads CASSPQGDSNQPQHF. The CDR3 DNA follows: TGTGCCAGCAGCCCCCAGGGGGATAGCAATCAGCCCCAGCATTTT. V and J are TRBV12-3 or TRBV12-4 and TRBJ1-5, with 7 bases matching TRBD1. The CDR3 covers 15 residues. V was pared by 6 bases and J by 0 bases, with 5 bases of the junction left unmatched.

The CDR3 bases are TGTGCCAGCAGCTCGCAATTGACAGGGAACACTGAAGCTTTCTTT. Translation: CASSSQLTGNTEAFF. The V and J genes are TRBV11-1 and TRBJ1-1; tentatively, D is TRBD1 (6 bases). Trimming cost V 4 bases and J 1 base, with 13 bases left between them. Germline assignment: CDR1 SGHAT and CDR2 FQDESV (reference sequence). CDR3 length: 15 residues.

The genes are TRBV28 and TRBJ2-1; D is perhaps TRBD1 (5 bases). Germline V gene data show CDR1 as MDHEN and CDR2 as SYDVKM. V dropped 2 bases and J dropped 4 bases, with 12 bases sitting between them. The CDR3 contains 15 residues. CDR3 region: CASSLRQMPYNEQFF. CDR3 bases: TGTGCCAGCAGTTTAAGACAGATGCCGTACAATGAGCAGTTCTTC. The full variable domain, its missing parts supplied by reference TRBV28 and TRBJ2-1, is DVKVTQSSRYLVKRTGEKVFLECVQDMDHENMFWYRQDPGLGLRLIYFSYDVKMKEKGDIPEGYSVSREKKERFSLILESASTNQTSMYLCASSLRQMPYNEQFFGPGTRLTVL.

This clonotype was observed a few times. The V call is TRBV6-5, the J call TRBJ1-1, with D tentatively TRBD1 (5 bases). Per the germline V gene, CDR1 is MNHEY and CDR2 is SVGAGI. The CDR3 is 18 residues long. V lost 0 bases and J 0 bases, leaving 17 bases between the germline ends. CDR3 loop: CASSYSSKGGRVNTEAFF. CDR3 DNA: TGTGCCAGCAGTTACTCGAGTAAGGGCGGCAGGGTGAACACTGAAGCTTTCTTT.

This chain joins TRBV5-5 and TRBJ1-2; D is unresolved. CDR1 and CDR2 (germline): SGHKS, YYEKEE (reference sequence). V dropped 4 bases and J dropped 4 bases, with 14 bases sitting between them. The CDR3 loop spans 14 amino acids. CDR3 loop: CASSGMTSGYGYTF. Here the CDR3 DNA reads TGTGCCAGCAGCGGAATGACATCGGGCTATGGCTACACCTTC.

This clonotype has a handful of counts. This chain connects TRBV27 to TRBJ2-2; tentative D call: TRBD1 (5 bases). This CDR3 region has 13 residues. The germline V and J ends were trimmed by 6 bases and 6 bases, with 11 bases remaining between them. Germline-derived CDR1 and CDR2 are MNHEY and SMNVEV (reference sequence). As DNA, the CDR3 is TGTGCCAGCAGCCGAAGGGGCCCCGGGGAGCTGTTTTTT. This codes for CASSRRGPGELFF.

This clonotype was seen more than once but under ten times. The chain has TRBV4-1 and TRBJ2-5; 12 bases are a match to TRBD2. CDR3 length equals 15 residues. The germline V gene encodes CDR1 MGHRA and CDR2 YSYEKL. Trimming removed 3 bases from V and 8 bases from J; junction bases left unmatched: 7. CDR3 protein: CASSHDGTSGHTQYF. The CDR3 DNA sequence: TGCGCCAGCAGCCATGACGGGACTAGCGGGCATACCCAGTACTTC.

V is TRBV2 and J is TRBJ1-2; D is perhaps TRBD1 (6 bases). Germline values: CDR1 SNHLY, CDR2 FYNNEI. This CDR3 is 13 amino acids long. Trimming stripped 8 bases from V and 2 bases from J, with 12 bases between. CDR3 protein: CASEGHTNYGYTF. The CDR3 nucleotides read TGTGCCAGCGAGGGACACACCAACTATGGCTACACCTTC.

This clonotype was seen a handful of times. This chain links TRBV7-9 with TRBJ2-7; D not resolved. The germline gives CDR1 SEHNR, CDR2 FQNEAQ (reference sequence). The CDR3 runs 14 residues. The V gene lost 2 bases and the J gene lost 2 bases, with 10 bases spanning the gap. CDR3 in DNA: TGTGCCAGCAGCTTAACGGCGGCCACCTACGAGCAGTACTTC. Translated: CASSLTAATYEQYF. The variable domain in full, completed from reference TRBV7-9 and TRBJ2-7, reads DTGVSQNPRHKITKRGQNVTFRCDPISEHNRLYWYRQTLGQGPEFLTYFQNEAQLEKSRLLSDRFSAERPKGSFSTLEIQRTEQGDSAMYLCASSLTAATYEQYFGPGTRLTVT.

This chain connects TRBV15 to TRBJ2-3; D is unclear. Deletions cut 1 base from V and 0 bases from J, with 11 bases between. This CDR3 region has 16 residues. Per germline, CDR1 LNHNV and CDR2 YYDKDF (reference sequence). As DNA, the CDR3 is TGTGCCACCAGCAGAGTGCGTGGATCTAGCACAGATACGCAGTATTTT. It is translated as CATSRVRGSSTDTQYF.

This clonotype was recorded only once. CDR3 protein: CSARGAGATISTDTQYF. The CDR3 region has the DNA TGCAGTGCTAGGGGAGCGGGAGCAACAATCAGCACAGATACGCAGTATTTT. The chain recombines TRBV20-1 with TRBJ2-3, with TRBD2 matching over 8 bases. Germline V lookup: CDR1 DFQATT, CDR2 SNEGSKA (reference sequence). There are 17 residues in the CDR3. Unmatched junction bases numbered 11, after V lost 3 bases and J lost 0 bases.

The V gene is TRBV7-2, the J gene TRBJ1-2; weak D call: TRBD1 (6 bases). Germline CDR1 reads SGHTA; CDR2 reads FQGNSA. This CDR3 contains 13 residues. The V end lost 1 base, the J end lost 8 bases, and 11 bases lay between the germline ends. DNA of the CDR3: TGTGCCAGCAGCTTAGGGGGGGCACGGGGCTACACCTTC. Its translation is CASSLGGARGYTF.

This clonotype was observed a handful of times. The chain is built from TRBV7-2 and TRBJ2-2, with D possibly being TRBD2 (6 bases). Deletions cut 3 bases from V and 2 bases from J, with 13 bases between. There are 16 residues in the CDR3. The V gene's germline CDR1 is SGHTA and CDR2 FQGNSA. In nucleotides, the CDR3 is TGTGCCAGCAGCTTGGGACTGAGAATAAACACCGGGGAGCTGTTTTTT. Encoded protein: CASSLGLRINTGELFF. Together with reference TRBV7-2 and TRBJ2-2, the CDR3 gives the full variable domain: GAGVSQSPSNKVTEKGKDVELRCDPISGHTALYWYRQSLGQGLEFLIYFQGNSAPDKSGLPSDRFSAERTGGSVSTLTIQRTQQEDSAVYLCASSLGLRINTGELFFGEGSRLTVL.

This chain connects TRBV7-6 to TRBJ2-7; 8 bases align to TRBD1. V lost 1 base, J lost 9 bases, and 14 bases stayed unmatched. This CDR3 contains 16 residues. CDR1 is SGHVS, CDR2 FNYEAQ, per germline. CDR3 region: CASSLVQGDRFQGQYF. CDR3 nucleotides: TGTGCCAGCAGCTTAGTTCAGGGGGACAGGTTCCAGGGGCAGTACTTC. The full variable domain, rest sourced from reference TRBV7-6 and TRBJ2-7, is GAGVSQSPRYKVTKRGQDVALRCDPISGHVSLYWYRQALGQGPEFLTYFNYEAQQDKSGLPNDRFSAERPEGSISTLTIQRTEQRDSAMYRCASSLVQGDRFQGQYFGPGTRLTVT.

This chain links TRBV28 with TRBJ1-2, with no clear D. Germline V gives CDR1 MDHEN, CDR2 SYDVKM. The ends were cut back, 3 bases at V and 4 bases at J, with 9 bases in the middle. The CDR3 sequence is 13 residues long. The CDR3 region has the DNA TGTGCCAGCAGTTTTATAGGATTCTATGGCTACACCTTC. Amino acid sequence: CASSFIGFYGYTF.

The V call is TRBV12-3 or TRBV12-4, the J call TRBJ1-5, with D unclear. This CDR3 is 13 amino acids long. The V gene lost 3 bases and the J gene lost 7 bases, with 10 bases spanning the gap. CDR3 nucleotides: TGTGCCAGCAGTTTTTCCCGGGAACAGCCCCAGCATTTT. Amino acids: CASSFSREQPQHF.

The table lists this clonotype with a few counts. V gene TRBV20-1 combines with J gene TRBJ2-5, with 9 bases aligning to TRBD2. Germline V lookup: CDR1 DFQATT, CDR2 SNEGSKA (reference sequence). J lost 1 base, V lost 6 bases, and 3 bases had no gene match. The CDR3 is made up of 13 amino acids. The CDR3 DNA sequence: TGCAGTGCCCAGCGGGGGGCCCAAGAGACCCAGTACTTC. This sequence encodes CSAQRGAQETQYF.

This clonotype was observed many times. The V gene is TRBV7-3, the J gene TRBJ2-1; D is perhaps TRBD1 (6 bases). The CDR3 sequence is 13 residues long. Trimming stripped 1 base from V and 9 bases from J, with 10 bases between. Looked up from germline, CDR1 is SGHTA and CDR2 is FQGTGA. CDR3 region: CASSLIGGVEQFF. CDR3 sequence (DNA): TGTGCCAGCAGCTTAATAGGGGGAGTTGAGCAGTTCTTC.

As to this clonotype: Without the conserved terminal phenylalanine or tryptophan, this CDR3 likely stems from a read error. The chain links TRBV15 to TRBJ1-6; 7 bases match TRBD1. CDR1 is LNHNV, CDR2 YYDKDF, per germline (reference sequence). After removal of 8 bases from V and 6 bases from J, the junction contained 7 bases not matched to a gene. This CDR3 is built from 14 residues. DNA of the CDR3: TGTGCCACCTCGGCGCAGGGGGGTAATTCACCCCTCCACTGT. Residues: CATSAQGGNSPLHC.

This clonotype was counted between two and nine times. The chain carries TRBV2 and TRBJ2-5; tentatively, D is TRBD2 (5 bases). V was clipped by 6 bases and J by 2 bases, with 7 bases between them. CDR3 length: 12 amino acids. Germline assignment: CDR1 SNHLY and CDR2 FYNNEI. The CDR3 DNA reads TGTGCCAGCAGGAGGGTACAAGAGACCCAGTACTTC. Translated: CASRRVQETQYF. The full variable domain, completed using reference TRBV2 and TRBJ2-5, is EPEVTQTPSHQVTQMGQEVILRCVPISNHLYFYWYRQILGQKVEFLVSFYNNEISEKSEIFDDQFSVERPDGSNFTLKIRSTKLEDSAMYFCASRRVQETQYFGPGTRLLVL.